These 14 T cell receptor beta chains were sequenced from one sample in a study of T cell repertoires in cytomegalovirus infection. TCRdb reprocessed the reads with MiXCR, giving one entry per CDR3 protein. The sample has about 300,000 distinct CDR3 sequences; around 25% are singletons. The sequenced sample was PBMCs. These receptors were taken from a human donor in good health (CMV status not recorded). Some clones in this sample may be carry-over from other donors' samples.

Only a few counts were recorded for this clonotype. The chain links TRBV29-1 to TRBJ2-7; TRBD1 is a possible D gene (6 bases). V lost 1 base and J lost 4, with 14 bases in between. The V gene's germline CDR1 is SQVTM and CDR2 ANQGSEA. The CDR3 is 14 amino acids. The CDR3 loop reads CSVEGDIPGYEQYF. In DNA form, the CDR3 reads TGCAGCGTTGAAGGGGACATCCCGGGATACGAGCAGTACTTC.

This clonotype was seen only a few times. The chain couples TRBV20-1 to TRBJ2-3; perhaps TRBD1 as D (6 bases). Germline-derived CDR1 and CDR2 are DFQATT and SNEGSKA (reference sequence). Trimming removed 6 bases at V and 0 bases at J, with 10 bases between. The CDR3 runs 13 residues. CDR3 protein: CSARDTSTDTQYF. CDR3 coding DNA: TGCAGTGCCCGGGACACAAGCACAGATACGCAGTATTTT.

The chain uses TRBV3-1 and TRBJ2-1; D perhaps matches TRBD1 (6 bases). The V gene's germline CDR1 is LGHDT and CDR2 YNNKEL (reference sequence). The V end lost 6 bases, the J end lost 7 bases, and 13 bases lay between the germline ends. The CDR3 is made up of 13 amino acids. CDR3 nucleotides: TGTGCCAGCAGATTTGTAGGGGGTAATGAGCAGTTCTTC. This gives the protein CASRFVGGNEQFF.

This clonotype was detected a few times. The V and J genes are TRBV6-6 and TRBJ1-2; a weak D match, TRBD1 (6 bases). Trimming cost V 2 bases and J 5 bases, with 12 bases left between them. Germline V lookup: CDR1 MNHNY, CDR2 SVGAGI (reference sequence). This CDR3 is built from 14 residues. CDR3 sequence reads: CASSYGGPGYGYTF. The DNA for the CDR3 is TGTGCCAGCAGTTACGGGGGGCCTGGTTATGGCTACACCTTC.

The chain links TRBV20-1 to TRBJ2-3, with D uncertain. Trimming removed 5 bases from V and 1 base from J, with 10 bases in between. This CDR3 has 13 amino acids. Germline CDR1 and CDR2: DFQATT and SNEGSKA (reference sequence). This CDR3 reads CSAFFGGTDTQYF. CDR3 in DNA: TGCAGTGCTTTCTTTGGCGGCACAGATACGCAGTATTTT.

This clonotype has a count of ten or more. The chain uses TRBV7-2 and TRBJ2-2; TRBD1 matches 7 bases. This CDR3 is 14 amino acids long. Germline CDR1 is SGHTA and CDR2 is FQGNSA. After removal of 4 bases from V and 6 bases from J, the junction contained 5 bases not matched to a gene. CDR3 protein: CASSYSRGPGELFF. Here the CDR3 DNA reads TGTGCCAGCAGCTACAGTAGGGGGCCCGGGGAGCTGTTTTTT.

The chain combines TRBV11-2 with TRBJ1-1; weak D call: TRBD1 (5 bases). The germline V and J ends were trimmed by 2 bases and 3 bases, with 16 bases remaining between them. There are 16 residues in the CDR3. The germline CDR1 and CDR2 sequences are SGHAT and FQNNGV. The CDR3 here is CASSLFRGQGHTEAFF. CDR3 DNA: TGTGCCAGCAGCTTATTCCGGGGCCAGGGACACACTGAAGCTTTCTTT.

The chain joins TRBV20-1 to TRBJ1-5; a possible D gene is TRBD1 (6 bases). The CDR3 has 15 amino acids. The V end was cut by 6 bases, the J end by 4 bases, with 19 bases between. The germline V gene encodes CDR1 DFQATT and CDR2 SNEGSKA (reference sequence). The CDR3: CSATNRERGNQPQHF. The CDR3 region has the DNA TGCAGTGCCACAAACAGGGAAAGGGGGAATCAGCCCCAGCATTTT.

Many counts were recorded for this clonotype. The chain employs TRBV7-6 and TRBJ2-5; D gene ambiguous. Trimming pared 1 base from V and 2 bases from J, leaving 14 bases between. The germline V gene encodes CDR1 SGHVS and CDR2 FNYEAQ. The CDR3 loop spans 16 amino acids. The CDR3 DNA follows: TGTGCCAGCAGCTTAGGGGCCTCCCTTGGGCAAGAGACCCAGTACTTC. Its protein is CASSLGASLGQETQYF.

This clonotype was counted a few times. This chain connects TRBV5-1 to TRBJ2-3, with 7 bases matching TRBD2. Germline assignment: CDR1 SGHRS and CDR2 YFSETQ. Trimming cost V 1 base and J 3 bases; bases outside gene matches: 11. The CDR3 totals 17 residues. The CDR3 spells CASSLPGQPGGTDTQYF. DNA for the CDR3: TGCGCCAGCAGCTTGCCAGGCCAACCGGGAGGTACAGATACGCAGTATTTT.

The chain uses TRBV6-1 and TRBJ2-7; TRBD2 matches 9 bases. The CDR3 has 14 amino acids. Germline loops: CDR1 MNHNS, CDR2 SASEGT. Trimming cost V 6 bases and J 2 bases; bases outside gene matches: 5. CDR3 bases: TGTGCCAGCAGGAAGCGGGAGGCCCCCTACGAGCAGTACTTC. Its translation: CASRKREAPYEQYF.

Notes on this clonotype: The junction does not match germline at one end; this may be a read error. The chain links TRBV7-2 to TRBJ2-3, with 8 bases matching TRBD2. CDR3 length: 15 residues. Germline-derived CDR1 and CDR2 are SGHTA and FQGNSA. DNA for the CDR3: TGTGCCAGCAGCTTACTAGCGGGTAGCACAGATGCGCAGTATTTT. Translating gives CASSLLAGSTDAQYF.

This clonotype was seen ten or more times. The CDR3 region has the DNA TGTGCCAGCAGCTTTTTTGCCAGCTACGAGCAGTACTTC. Translation gives CASSFFASYEQYF. J is TRBJ2-7 and V is TRBV7-8, with D hard to call. Between the trimmed V and J ends, which lost 3 bases and 3 bases, there was a span of 9 bases. This CDR3 has 13 residues. CDR1 is SGHVS, CDR2 FQNEAQ, per germline.

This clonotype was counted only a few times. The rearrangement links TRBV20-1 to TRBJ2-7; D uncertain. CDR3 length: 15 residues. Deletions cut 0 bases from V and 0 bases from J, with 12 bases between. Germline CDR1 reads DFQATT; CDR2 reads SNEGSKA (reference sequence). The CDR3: CSARDQDGDSYEQYF. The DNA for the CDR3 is TGCAGTGCTAGAGATCAGGACGGTGACTCCTACGAGCAGTACTTC.